Listed below are T cell receptor beta chains from one sample, sequenced in a study of blood T cell repertoires in COVID-19. Sequencing used immunoSEQ multiplex PCR; TCRdb keeps in-frame clones, though not all of them. The table lists a few hundred thousand clones, around 90% of them singletons. Sequencing used PBMCs or T cells enriched from blood (not recorded which). Every receptor here comes from a woman aged 18-30 years who had recovered from COVID-19. Both conserved end residues are part of each CDR3. The D gene is left open where the match is weak. Rows give clone size only sometimes, using once, few, many, or a class for an expanded clone.

>TRBV6-2/TRBV6-3|TRBJ2-5|NA|TRBD1
TGTGCCAGCAGTGAGACAGGGGCATCCCAAGAGACCCAGTACTTC
CASSETGASQETQYF
>TRBV9|TRBJ2-1|NA|NA
TGTGCCAGCAGCTTAGGGGAGAACTCCTACAATGAGCAGTTCTTC
CASSLGENSYNEQFF
>TRBV10-3|TRBJ2-5|once|NA
TGTGCCATCAGTGAGCCGCCCTTAGGAGGGGAGACCCAGTACTTC
CAISEPPLGGETQYF
>TRBV5-1|TRBJ1-2|NA|NA
TGCGCCAGCAGCTCTGGAGACGGCCTCTATGGCTACACCTTC
CASSSGDGLYGYTF
>TRBV19|TRBJ1-2|once|NA
TGTGCCAGTAAGCCGCCCACCGCAGGCTCTGGCTACACCTTC
CASKPPTAGSGYTF
>TRBV27|TRBJ2-1|NA|TRBD2
TGTGCCACTAGTCGGGGGGGATACAATGAGCAGTTCTTC
CATSRGGYNEQFF
>TRBV3-1/TRBV3-2|TRBJ2-4|NA|TRBD2
TGTGCCAGCAGCCAAGAGAGGGAGGGATTAGCCAAAAACATTCAGTACTTC
CASSQEREGLAKNIQYF
>TRBV5-6|TRBJ2-1|once|TRBD1
TGTGCCAGCAGCTTTGGGACAGGGGCCAGCGTCAATGAGCAGTTCTTC
CASSFGTGASVNEQFF
>TRBV19|TRBJ1-4|NA|NA
TGTGCCAGCCAGGGAGGTGCTGGTGAAAAACTGTTTTTT
CASQGGAGEKLFF
>TRBV4-1|TRBJ2-3|NA|NA
TGCGCCAGCAGCCAAGGAGGCCTGCGGAATACGCAGTATTTT
CASSQGGLRNTQYF
>TRBV4-3|TRBJ1-2|NA|NA
TGCGCCAGCAGTCCGCGGGGGACGGGCTCGGGAGGCTACACCTTC
CASSPRGTGSGGYTF
>TRBV28|TRBJ2-3|NA|TRBD2
TGTGCCAGCAGCTTAGCGGGGGTAGGCACAGATACGCAGTATTTT
CASSLAGVGTDTQYF
>TRBV2|TRBJ1-6|NA|NA
TGTGCCAGCACGAGCAGGGGTATTGAATCACCCCTCCACTTT
CASTSRGIESPLHF
>TRBV6-2/TRBV6-3|TRBJ2-1|NA|TRBD2
TGTGCCAGCAGTCCAACCCAGTATACTAGCGGCGACAATGAGCAGTTCTTC
CASSPTQYTSGDNEQFF
>TRBV25-1|TRBJ2-2|NA|NA
TGTGCCAGCAGTGAATCAGGGTTTACCACCGGGGAGCTGTTTTTT
CASSESGFTTGELFF
>TRBV12-3/TRBV12-4|TRBJ1-2|NA|TRBD1
TGTGCCAGCAGTGCTCCGGGACAGGCTCCCACCTTC
CASSAPGQAPTF
>TRBV2|TRBJ1-1|once|NA
TGTGCCAGTTATAGTACCGGGACACCGAACACTGAAGCTTTCTTT
CASYSTGTPNTEAFF
>TRBV10-3|TRBJ1-2|NA|NA
TGTGCCATCAGTCCTGGACCCACAGGAAATGGCTACACCTTC
CAISPGPTGNGYTF
>TRBV19|TRBJ2-6|once|NA
TGTGCCAGTAGTAGGCCCCCAGGAGGTCTAGGCTCTGGGGCCAACGTCCTGACTTTC
CASSRPPGGLGSGANVLTF
>TRBV28|TRBJ1-5|NA|NA
TGTGCCAGCAGTACTCGGGGGGGGGTACGGCAGCCCCAGCATTTT
CASSTRGGVRQPQHF
>TRBV5-6|TRBJ2-7|NA|TRBD1
TGTGCCAGCAGCCTTTCAGGGGGTTACTCCTACGAGCAGTACTTC
CASSLSGGYSYEQYF
>TRBV4-2|TRBJ1-2|NA|NA
TGTGCCAGCAGCCAAGTTCCGGTAAACTATGGCTACACCTTC
CASSQVPVNYGYTF
>TRBV28|TRBJ1-2|NA|TRBD1
TGTGCCAGCAGATCGACGGACAGGGAGCATGGCTACACCTTC
CASRSTDREHGYTF
>TRBV10-3|TRBJ1-2|NA|NA
TGTGCCATCAGCAGGGAGGGGGGCTACACCTTC
CAISREGGYTF
>TRBV29-1|TRBJ1-1|NA|NA
TGCAGCGTTCCGGGGGAGAACACTGAAGCTTTCTTT
CSVPGENTEAFF
>TRBV30|TRBJ1-2|NA|TRBD1
TGTGCCTGGAGGGGACAGTCCTATGGCTACACCTTC
CAWRGQSYGYTF
>TRBV5-5|TRBJ1-1|NA|NA
TGTGCCAGCAGCCCATCTGGGGGCGCGGTTGAAGCTTTCTTT
CASSPSGGAVEAFF
>TRBV5-1|TRBJ2-1|NA|TRBD2
TGCGCCAGCAAGCTTGGTTCAGCGGGAGATGAGCAGTTCTTC
CASKLGSAGDEQFF
>TRBV4-3|TRBJ2-1|NA|NA
TGCGCCAGCAGCCAAGAGCCAGCTAGATACAATGAGCAGTTCTTC
CASSQEPARYNEQFF
>TRBV7-9|TRBJ2-3|once|NA
TGTGCCAGCAGCTCAAGCGCCGATACGCAGTATTTT
CASSSSADTQYF
>TRBV5-1|TRBJ1-1|NA|NA
TGCGCCAGCAGAGGTGGGGGCCGAACTGAAGCTTTCTTT
CASRGGGRTEAFF
>TRBV7-9|TRBJ2-3|NA|NA
TGTGCCAGCAGCTTAAGCGGTAGCACAGATACGCAGTATTTT
CASSLSGSTDTQYF
>TRBV4-2|TRBJ1-1|NA|TRBD1
TGTGCCAGCAGCCGCGGACAGGGCCGGGGCGCTGAAGCTTTCTTT
CASSRGQGRGAEAFF
>TRBV7-8|TRBJ1-2|once|NA
TGTGCCAGCAGCTTAGGGAGGAATAACTATGGCTACACCTTC
CASSLGRNNYGYTF
>TRBV9|TRBJ1-1|NA|TRBD1
TGTGCCAGCAGCGTAACCGGAACAGGGGACACTGAAGCTTTCTTT
CASSVTGTGDTEAFF
>TRBV6-2/TRBV6-3|TRBJ2-7|few|NA
TGTGCCAGCAGTTTTGACGGACAGAGCTACGAGCAGTACTTC
CASSFDGQSYEQYF
>TRBV6-5|TRBJ2-1|NA|TRBD1
TGTGCCAGCAGCAGGGGGCAGTTTTATGAGCAGTTCTTC
CASSRGQFYEQFF
>TRBV4-1|TRBJ2-5|NA|TRBD2
TGCGCCAGCAGCCGATTAGCGGGGACCCAAGAGACCCAGTACTTC
CASSRLAGTQETQYF
>TRBV19|TRBJ2-5|NA|TRBD1
TGTGCCAGTAGTGTGGCGGGACAGGGGGCGGGGGAGACCCAGTACTTC
CASSVAGQGAGETQYF
>TRBV7-7|TRBJ2-2|NA|TRBD2
TGTGCCAGCAGCTTAATTTTGCCGGGGGGGAACACCGGGGAGCTGTTTTTT
CASSLILPGGNTGELFF
>TRBV25-1|TRBJ1-2|NA|NA
TGTGCCAGCAGTGAGAATTCCTATTATGGCTACACCTTC
CASSENSYYGYTF
>TRBV5-5|TRBJ2-5|NA|NA
TGTGCCAGCAGCTTGTGGGAGGAGACCCAGTACTTC
CASSLWEETQYF
>TRBV2|TRBJ1-1|NA|NA
TGTGCCAGCAGTGAACAGGGGCGGAACACTGAAGCTTTCTTT
CASSEQGRNTEAFF
>TRBV6-2/TRBV6-3|TRBJ2-1|NA|TRBD2
TGTGCCAGCAGTTACTCCCGGACTAGCTGGGCCAATGAGCAGTTCTTC
CASSYSRTSWANEQFF
>TRBV28|TRBJ2-3|NA|NA
TGTGCCAGCAGTTTATTGGTGGGCTCAGATACGCAGTATTTT
CASSLLVGSDTQYF
>TRBV5-1|TRBJ1-2|NA|NA
TGCGCCAGCAGCTCGTCCGGGAGTCAAGGGCGCTACACCTTC
CASSSSGSQGRYTF
>TRBV18|TRBJ2-2|NA|TRBD2
TGTGCCAGCTCACGACTGGCTAGCGGAGGAGGGACCGGGGAGCTGTTTTTT
CASSRLASGGGTGELFF